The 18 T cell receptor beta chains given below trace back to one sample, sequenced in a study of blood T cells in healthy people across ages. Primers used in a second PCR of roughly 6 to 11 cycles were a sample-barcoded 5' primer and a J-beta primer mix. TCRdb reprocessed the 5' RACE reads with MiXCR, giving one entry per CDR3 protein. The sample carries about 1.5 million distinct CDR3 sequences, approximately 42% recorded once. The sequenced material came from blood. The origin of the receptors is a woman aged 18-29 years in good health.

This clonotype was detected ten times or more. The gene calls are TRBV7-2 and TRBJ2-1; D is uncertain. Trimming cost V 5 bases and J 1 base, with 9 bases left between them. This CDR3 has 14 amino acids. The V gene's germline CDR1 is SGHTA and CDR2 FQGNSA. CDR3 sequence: CASSLRDSYNEQFF. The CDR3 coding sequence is TGTGCCAGCAGCCTCCGTGATTCCTACAATGAGCAGTTCTTC.

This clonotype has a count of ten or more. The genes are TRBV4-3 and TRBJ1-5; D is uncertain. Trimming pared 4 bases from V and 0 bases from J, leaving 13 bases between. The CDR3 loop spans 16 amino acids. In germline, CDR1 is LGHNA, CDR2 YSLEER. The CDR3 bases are TGCGCCAGCAGCCCAACAGTCGAGTATAGCAATCAGCCCCAGCATTTT. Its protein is CASSPTVEYSNQPQHF.

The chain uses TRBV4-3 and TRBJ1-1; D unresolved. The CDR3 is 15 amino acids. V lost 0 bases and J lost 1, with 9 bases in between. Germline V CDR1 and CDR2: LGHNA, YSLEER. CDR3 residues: CASSQDPAPNTEAFF. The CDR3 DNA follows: TGCGCCAGCAGCCAAGATCCGGCGCCGAACACTGAAGCTTTCTTT.

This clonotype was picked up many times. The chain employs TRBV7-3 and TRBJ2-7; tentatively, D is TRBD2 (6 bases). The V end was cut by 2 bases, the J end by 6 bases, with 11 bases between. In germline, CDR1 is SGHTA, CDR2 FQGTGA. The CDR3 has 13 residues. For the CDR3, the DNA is TGTGCCAGCAGCTTATCCCAGGGAGGCGAGCAGTACTTC. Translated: CASSLSQGGEQYF.

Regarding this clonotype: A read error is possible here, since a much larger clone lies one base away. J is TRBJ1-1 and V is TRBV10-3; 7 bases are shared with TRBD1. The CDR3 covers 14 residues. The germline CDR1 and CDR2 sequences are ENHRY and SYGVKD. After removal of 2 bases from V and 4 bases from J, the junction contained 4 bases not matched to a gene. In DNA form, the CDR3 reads TGTGCCATCAGTGAGACAGGGGAGGTCACTGAAGCTTTCTTT. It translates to CAISETGEVTEAFF.

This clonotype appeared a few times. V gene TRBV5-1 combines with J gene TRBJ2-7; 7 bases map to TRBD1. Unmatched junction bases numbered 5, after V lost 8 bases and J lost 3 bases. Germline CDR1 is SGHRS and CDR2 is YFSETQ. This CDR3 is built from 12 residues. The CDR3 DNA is TGCGCCAGTGGGACAGACTTCTACGAGCAGTACTTC. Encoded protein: CASGTDFYEQYF.

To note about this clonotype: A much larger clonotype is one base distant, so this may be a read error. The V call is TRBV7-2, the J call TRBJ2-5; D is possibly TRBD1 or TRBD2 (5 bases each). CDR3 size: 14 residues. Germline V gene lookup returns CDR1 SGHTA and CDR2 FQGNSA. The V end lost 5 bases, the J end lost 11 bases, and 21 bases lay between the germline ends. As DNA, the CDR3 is TGTGCCAGCAGCCCCCGACGGGACCTCAATGAGCAGTACTTC. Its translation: CASSPRRDLNEQYF.

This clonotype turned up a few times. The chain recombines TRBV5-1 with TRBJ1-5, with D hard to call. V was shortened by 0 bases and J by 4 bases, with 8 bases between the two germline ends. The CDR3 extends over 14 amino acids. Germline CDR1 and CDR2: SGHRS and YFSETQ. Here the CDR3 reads CASSLESTNQPQHF. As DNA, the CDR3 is TGCGCCAGCAGCTTGGAATCTACGAATCAGCCCCAGCATTTT.

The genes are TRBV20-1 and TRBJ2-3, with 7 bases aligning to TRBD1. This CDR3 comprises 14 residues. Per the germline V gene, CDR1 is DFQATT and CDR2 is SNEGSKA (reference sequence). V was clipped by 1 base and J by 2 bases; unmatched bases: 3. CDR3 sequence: CSARGQGNTDTQYF. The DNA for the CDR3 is TGCAGTGCTAGAGGACAGGGCAACACAGATACGCAGTATTTT.

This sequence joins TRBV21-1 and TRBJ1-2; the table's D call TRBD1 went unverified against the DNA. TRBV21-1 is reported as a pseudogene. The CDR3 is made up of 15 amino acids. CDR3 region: CASGPSGWGGYGYTF. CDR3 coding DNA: TGTGCCAGCGGCCCTTCGGGGTGGGGCGGTTATGGCTACACCTTC.

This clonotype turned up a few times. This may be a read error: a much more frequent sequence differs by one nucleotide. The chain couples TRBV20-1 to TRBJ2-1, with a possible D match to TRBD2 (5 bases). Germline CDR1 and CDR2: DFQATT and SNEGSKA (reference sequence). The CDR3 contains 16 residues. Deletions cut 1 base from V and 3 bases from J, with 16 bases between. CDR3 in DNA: TGCAGTGCTAGAGCCCAGGCCGGGAACTACTACAATGAGCAGTTCTTC. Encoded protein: CSARAQAGNYYNEQFF.

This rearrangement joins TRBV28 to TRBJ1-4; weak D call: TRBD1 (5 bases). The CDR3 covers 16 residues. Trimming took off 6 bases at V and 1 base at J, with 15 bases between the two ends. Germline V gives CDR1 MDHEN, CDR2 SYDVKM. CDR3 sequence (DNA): TGTGCCAGCAGCACCCCGGGGGGAGAAACTAATGAAAAACTGTTTTTT. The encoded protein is CASSTPGGETNEKLFF.

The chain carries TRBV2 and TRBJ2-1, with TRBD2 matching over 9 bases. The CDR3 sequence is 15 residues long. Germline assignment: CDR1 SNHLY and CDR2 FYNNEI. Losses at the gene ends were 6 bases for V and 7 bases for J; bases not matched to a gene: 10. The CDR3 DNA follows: TGTGCCAGCAGAAAACCGGGACTAGCAGATAATGAGCAGTTCTTC. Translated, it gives CASRKPGLADNEQFF.

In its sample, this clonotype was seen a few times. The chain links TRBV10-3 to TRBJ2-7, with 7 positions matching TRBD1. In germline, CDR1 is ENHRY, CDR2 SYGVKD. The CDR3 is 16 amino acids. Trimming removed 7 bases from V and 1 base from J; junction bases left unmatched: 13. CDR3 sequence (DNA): TGTGCCATCAACCTTCCCAAGACAGGGAAGTCCTACGAGCAGTACTTC. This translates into CAINLPKTGKSYEQYF.

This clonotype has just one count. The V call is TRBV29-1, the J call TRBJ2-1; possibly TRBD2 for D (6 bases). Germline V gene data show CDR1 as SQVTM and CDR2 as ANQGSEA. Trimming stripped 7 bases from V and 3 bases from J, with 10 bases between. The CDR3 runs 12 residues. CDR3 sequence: CSAQEGYNEQFF. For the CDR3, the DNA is TGCAGCGCTCAGGAGGGCTACAATGAGCAGTTCTTC.

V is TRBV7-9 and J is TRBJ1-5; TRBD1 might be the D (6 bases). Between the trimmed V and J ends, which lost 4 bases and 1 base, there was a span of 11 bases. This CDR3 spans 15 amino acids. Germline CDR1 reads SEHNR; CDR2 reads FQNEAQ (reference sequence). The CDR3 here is CASSSSDSSNQPQHF. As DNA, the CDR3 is TGTGCCAGCAGCTCTTCGGACAGCAGCAATCAGCCCCAGCATTTT.

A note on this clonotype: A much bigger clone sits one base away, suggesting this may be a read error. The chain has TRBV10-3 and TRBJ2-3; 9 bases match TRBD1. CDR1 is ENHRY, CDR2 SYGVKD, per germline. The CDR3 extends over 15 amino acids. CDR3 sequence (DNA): TGTGTCATCAGTGTACGGGACAGGGGCACAGATACGCAGTATTTT. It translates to CVISVRDRGTDTQYF.

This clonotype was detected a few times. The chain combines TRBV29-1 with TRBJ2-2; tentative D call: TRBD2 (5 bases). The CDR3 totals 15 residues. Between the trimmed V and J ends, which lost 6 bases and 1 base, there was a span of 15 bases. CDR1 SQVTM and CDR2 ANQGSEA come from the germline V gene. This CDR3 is CSVGGLGWNTGELFF. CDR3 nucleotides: TGCAGCGTGGGCGGACTGGGCTGGAACACCGGGGAGCTGTTTTTT.